Listed here are 27 T cell receptor beta chains from one sample, sequenced in a study of human T cells and chemical hapten exposure. The time point: patch test 2, 6 weeks after DPC sensitization. Treatment of the sample: therapeutic diphenylcyclopropenone sensitization with weekly scalp DPC. TCRdb redid the calling of the RACE reads with MiXCR, one entry per CDR3 protein. The sample comprises over 100,000 distinct CDR3 sequences, 9% to 9.5% of which are singletons, and around 3.1% rests with the top ten. Sample: whole blood, taken in connection with sensitization to the hapten diphenylcyclopropenone (DPC). The receptors come from a middle-aged woman with alopecia areata. Some clones in this sample may be carry-over from other donors' samples.

This clonotype was detected many times. The chain is built from TRBV6-6 and TRBJ2-7, with TRBD1 as a possible D gene (6 bases). The CDR3 runs 15 residues. Germline V gene sequence: CDR1 MNHNY, CDR2 SVGAGI (reference sequence). V was trimmed by 5 bases and J by 4 bases, leaving 18 bases between them. The CDR3: CASSPRGLEGYEQYF. The CDR3 nucleotides are TGTGCCAGCAGTCCCAGGGGTCTCGAAGGATACGAGCAGTACTTC.

The rearrangement links TRBV20-1 to TRBJ1-6; tentative D call: TRBD1 (5 bases). The germline gives CDR1 DFQATT, CDR2 SNEGSKA (reference sequence). The CDR3 runs 15 residues. With 5 bases removed from V and 3 bases from J, the gap between germline ends came to 14 bases. The CDR3 region has the DNA TGCAGTGCTGAGGGAGAGGGGTTCTATAATTCACCCCTCCACTTT. Translation gives CSAEGEGFYNSPLHF.

In its sample, this clonotype was seen once. The J gene is TRBJ2-1, the V gene TRBV29-1, with D tentatively TRBD2 (6 bases). Per the germline V gene, CDR1 is SQVTM and CDR2 is ANQGSEA. Deletions cut 4 bases from V and 9 bases from J, with 10 bases between. The CDR3 extends over 11 amino acids. CDR3 residues: CSVVQEGEQFF. In nucleotides, the CDR3 is TGCAGCGTTGTGCAGGAGGGTGAGCAGTTCTTC.

This clonotype occurred many times. J is TRBJ2-6 and V is TRBV5-4, with D unresolved. Germline lookup yields CDR1 SGHNT and CDR2 YYREEE (reference sequence). The CDR3 extends over 13 amino acids. Trimming cost V 2 bases and J 7 bases, with 7 bases left between them. The CDR3 spells CASSFYEANVLTF. DNA of the CDR3: TGTGCCAGCAGCTTTTATGAAGCCAACGTCCTGACTTTC.

This clonotype was seen ten or more times. This chain connects TRBV25-1 to TRBJ2-1; D is undetermined. CDR3 length: 11 amino acids. Germline-derived CDR1 and CDR2 are MGHDK and SYGVNS. Trimming left V 4 bases short and J 3 bases short, with 1 base between. The CDR3 DNA reads TGTGCCAGCAGTGGCTACAATGAGCAGTTCTTC. It specifies CASSGYNEQFF.

In this sample, this clonotype turned up a few times. The rearrangement links TRBV6-6 to TRBJ2-3; TRBD2 matches 8 bases. V trimming: 2 bases; J trimming: 0 bases; junction bases outside the gene matches: 7. Germline CDR1 is MNHNY and CDR2 is SVGAGI (reference sequence). There are 17 residues in the CDR3. This chain's CDR3 is CASSYGRGGLSTDTQYF. In DNA, the CDR3 is TGTGCCAGCAGTTACGGCCGGGGGGGCTTGAGCACAGATACGCAGTATTTT.

This clonotype was seen only a few times. The V call is TRBV20-1, the J call TRBJ1-1, with D possibly matching TRBD1 (5 bases). CDR3 length: 13 residues. Germline CDR1 is DFQATT and CDR2 is SNEGSKA (reference sequence). The V end was cut by 7 bases, the J end by 5 bases, with 17 bases between. The CDR3 protein is CSGFRDLRTEAFF. The DNA for the CDR3 is TGCAGTGGATTCAGGGATCTAAGGACTGAAGCTTTCTTT.

The chain has TRBV29-1 and TRBJ1-1; D may be TRBD1 (5 bases). Germline lookup yields CDR1 SQVTM and CDR2 ANQGSEA. Trimming removed 6 bases from V and 0 bases from J, with 5 bases in between. This CDR3 comprises 11 residues. CDR3 loop: CSVRVNTEAFF. In nucleotides, the CDR3 is TGCAGCGTCAGGGTGAACACTGAAGCTTTCTTT.

This clonotype was observed many times. V usage is TRBV7-2 and J usage is TRBJ1-2; D is ambiguous. This CDR3 has 13 amino acids. The germline V gene has CDR1 SGHTA and CDR2 FQGNSA. The V gene lost 3 bases and the J gene lost 3 bases, with 8 bases spanning the gap. The CDR3 DNA reads as TGTGCCAGCAGCTTTGAGTCGGACTATGGCTACACCTTC. This sequence encodes CASSFESDYGYTF.

This clonotype was counted a few times. V is TRBV29-1 and J is TRBJ2-7; 12 nucleotides agree with TRBD2. The CDR3 totals 15 residues. CDR1 is SQVTM, CDR2 ANQGSEA, per germline. V dropped 6 bases and J dropped 0; count of bases not matched to a gene: 6. The CDR3 sequence: CSVRTSGAFSYEQYF. The CDR3 coding sequence is TGCAGCGTCCGGACTAGCGGGGCCTTCTCCTACGAGCAGTACTTC.

There are many counts of this clonotype. The chain carries TRBV6-1 and TRBJ1-1, with 7 bases matching TRBD1. The V gene end was trimmed by 2 bases and the J gene end by 1 base; junction bases not matched to a gene: 4. CDR1 and CDR2 (germline): MNHNS, SASEGT. CDR3 size: 15 residues. The CDR3 loop reads CASSEPGQTNTEAFF. The CDR3 DNA follows: TGTGCCAGCAGTGAACCGGGACAGACGAACACTGAAGCTTTCTTT.

This clonotype has at least ten counts. The chain is built from TRBV20-1 and TRBJ1-6; TRBD1 matches at 8 bases. This CDR3 spans 14 amino acids. Germline CDR1 DFQATT, CDR2 SNEGSKA (reference sequence). Trimming cost V 6 bases and J 10 bases; bases outside gene matches: 11. The CDR3 sequence is CSAITDRAMSPLHF. CDR3 nucleotide sequence: TGCAGTGCAATCACGGACAGGGCTATGTCACCCCTCCACTTT.

This clonotype has just a few counts. V and J are TRBV2 and TRBJ2-5, with 10 positions matching TRBD2. The J segment lost 3 bases and the V segment lost 3 bases, leaving 7 bases of the junction unmatched. CDR3 size: 16 residues. Looked up from germline, CDR1 is SNHLY and CDR2 is FYNNEI. The CDR3 here is CASSDGIAGGEETQYF. CDR3 DNA: TGTGCCAGCAGTGACGGCATAGCGGGGGGCGAAGAGACCCAGTACTTC.

The sample holds many counts of this clonotype. CDR3 DNA sequence: TGTGCCAGCAGTTACCAAGGTGGGGAGAGCTCCTATAATTCACCCCTCCACTTT. Encoded protein: CASSYQGGESSYNSPLHF. This chain uses TRBV6-6 with TRBJ1-6; D gene ambiguous. CDR1 is MNHNY, CDR2 SVGAGI, per germline (reference sequence). The length of the CDR3 is 18 residues. The V gene lost 2 bases and the J gene lost 0 bases, with 14 bases spanning the gap.

The table lists this clonotype with a few counts. V usage is TRBV6-5 and J usage is TRBJ1-1; no firm D call. Per the germline V gene, CDR1 is MNHEY and CDR2 is SVGAGI. CDR3 length: 18 residues. With 0 bases removed from V and 5 bases from J, the gap between germline ends came to 22 bases. In nucleotides, the CDR3 is TGTGCCAGCAGTTACTCGCGAACCAGACGGTTGAGGCGGACTGAAGCTTTCTTT. Residues: CASSYSRTRRLRRTEAFF.

This clonotype was picked up many times. The V gene is TRBV7-8, the J gene TRBJ1-2; 9 nucleotides agree with TRBD1. Trimming took 6 bases from V and 6 from J; bases not matched to a gene: 11. The CDR3 totals 15 residues. Germline V gives CDR1 SGHVS, CDR2 FQNEAQ. CDR3 region: CASSLLSTGGNGYTF. Here the CDR3 DNA reads TGTGCCAGCAGTCTCCTCTCAACAGGGGGCAATGGCTACACCTTC.

V is TRBV2 and J is TRBJ2-3, with 16 bases lining up with TRBD2. Germline loops: CDR1 SNHLY, CDR2 FYNNEI. The CDR3 has 14 residues. Trimming removed 7 bases from V and 14 bases from J; junction bases left unmatched: 9. DNA of the CDR3: TGTGCCAGCACCTCCGGGACTAGCGGGGGGGCCAGGTATTTT. As protein: CASTSGTSGGARYF.

This clonotype occurred many times. The rearrangement links TRBV19 to TRBJ2-2, with TRBD1 identical over 7 bases. The CDR3 consists of 14 residues. V trimming: 3 bases; J trimming: 5 bases; junction bases outside the gene matches: 3. From germline, CDR1 is LNHDA and CDR2 SQIVND (reference sequence). Written as DNA, the CDR3 is TGTGCCAGTAGTATCGCCAGGGGGACCGGGGAGCTGTTTTTT. Its protein product is CASSIARGTGELFF.

Ten or more counts support this clonotype. The genes are TRBV12-3 or TRBV12-4 and TRBJ2-7; the D is unclear. V was shortened by 5 bases and J by 3 bases, with 14 bases between the two germline ends. This CDR3 is 14 amino acids long. CDR3 DNA: TGTGCCAGCAGTCCCGCCCCGAATTTCTACGAGCAGTACTTC. Translation gives CASSPAPNFYEQYF.

J is TRBJ1-4 and V is TRBV6-2 or TRBV6-3; TRBD1 matches at 7 bases. Per the germline V gene, CDR1 is MNHEY and CDR2 is SVGEGT. The V gene end was trimmed by 5 bases and the J gene end by 8 bases; junction bases not matched to a gene: 5. The CDR3 totals 13 residues. For the CDR3, the DNA is TGTGCCAGCAGTGACAGGGAGAGAGAAAAACTGTTTTTT. Translation gives CASSDREREKLFF.

This clonotype was counted many times. The chain is built from TRBV7-9 and TRBJ2-3; 9 bases match TRBD1. The V and J ends lost 4 bases and 2 bases, in that order; junction bases with no gene match: 4. CDR3 length equals 15 residues. In germline, CDR1 is SEHNR, CDR2 FQNEAQ (reference sequence). The CDR3: CASSSGQGATDTQYF. The CDR3 nucleotides are TGTGCCAGCAGCTCGGGACAGGGTGCCACAGATACGCAGTATTTT.

Ten or more counts support this clonotype. The chain employs TRBV20-1 and TRBJ1-5; 7 bases line up with TRBD1. CDR1 is DFQATT, CDR2 SNEGSKA, per germline (reference sequence). The V segment lost 4 bases and the J segment 4 bases; nucleotides outside the gene matches: 4. This CDR3 has 13 residues. The CDR3 loop is CSATDRSNQPQHF. The CDR3 DNA follows: TGCAGTGCTACGGACAGGTCGAATCAGCCCCAGCATTTT.

This clonotype was detected many times. The genes are TRBV7-2 and TRBJ2-7, with D uncertain. The CDR3 runs 16 residues. From germline, CDR1 is SGHTA and CDR2 FQGNSA. The ends were cut back, 2 bases at V and 1 base at J, with 15 bases in the middle. The CDR3 here is CASSLKVGQASYEQYF. The CDR3 DNA reads as TGTGCCAGCAGCTTAAAGGTTGGGCAGGCTTCCTACGAGCAGTACTTC.

This clonotype has more than one count but fewer than ten. The chain recombines TRBV10-3 with TRBJ1-3, with D unresolved. V was shortened by 1 base and J by 2 bases, with 12 bases between the two germline ends. The CDR3 is 16 residues long. Germline V lookup: CDR1 ENHRY, CDR2 SYGVKD. The CDR3 sequence: CAISEFGPGAGNTIYF. DNA of the CDR3: TGTGCCATCAGTGAGTTTGGCCCGGGTGCTGGAAACACCATATATTTT.

About this clonotype itself: This may come from a read error, since a much larger clone is one base off. The V gene is TRBV12-3 or TRBV12-4, the J gene TRBJ2-2, with TRBD2 matching 7 bases. The ends lost 6 bases at V and 6 bases at J; junction bases unmatched: 13. This CDR3 is built from 16 residues. CDR3 sequence: CASSPGLVGGSGELFF. Here the CDR3 DNA reads TGTGCCAGCAGCCCCGGGCTAGTGGGGGGGTCCGGGGAGCTGTTTTTT.

This chain connects TRBV7-9 to TRBJ2-1, with unresolved D. The CDR3 length is 15 residues. V lost 7 bases, J lost 0 bases, and 13 bases lay in between. Germline CDR1 and CDR2: SEHNR and FQNEAQ (reference sequence). The DNA for the CDR3 is TGTGCCAGCAAAGACGGGTTAAGCTCCTACAATGAGCAGTTCTTC. Translation gives CASKDGLSSYNEQFF. The variable domain in full, completed from reference TRBV7-9 and TRBJ2-1, reads DTGVSQNPRHKITKRGQNVTFRCDPISEHNRLYWYRQTLGQGPEFLTYFQNEAQLEKSRLLSDRFSAERPKGSFSTLEIQRTEQGDSAMYLCASKDGLSSYNEQFFGPGTRLTVL.

On this clonotype itself: The junction differs from germline at one of its ends, possibly a read error. The chain has TRBV30 and TRBJ2-2, with D perhaps matching TRBD2 (5 bases). Germline V gives CDR1 GTSNPN, CDR2 SVGIG (reference sequence). The length of the CDR3 is 14 residues. The CDR3 DNA is TGTGCCTGGAGTGTATATACGCTCATCGGGGAGCTGATTTTT. Its translation: CAWSVYTLIGELIF.